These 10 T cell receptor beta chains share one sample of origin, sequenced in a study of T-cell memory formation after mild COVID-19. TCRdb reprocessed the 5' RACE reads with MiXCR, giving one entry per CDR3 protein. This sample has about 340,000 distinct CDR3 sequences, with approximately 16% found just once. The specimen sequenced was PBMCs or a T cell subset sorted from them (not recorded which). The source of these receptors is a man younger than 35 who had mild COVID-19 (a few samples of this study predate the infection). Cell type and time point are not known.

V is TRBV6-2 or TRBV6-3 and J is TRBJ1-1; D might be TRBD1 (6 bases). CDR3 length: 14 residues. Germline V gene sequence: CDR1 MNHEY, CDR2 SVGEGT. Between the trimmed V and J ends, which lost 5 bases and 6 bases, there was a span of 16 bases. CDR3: CASSMSPGGSEAFF. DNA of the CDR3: TGTGCCAGCAGTATGAGCCCGGGGGGCTCTGAAGCTTTCTTT.

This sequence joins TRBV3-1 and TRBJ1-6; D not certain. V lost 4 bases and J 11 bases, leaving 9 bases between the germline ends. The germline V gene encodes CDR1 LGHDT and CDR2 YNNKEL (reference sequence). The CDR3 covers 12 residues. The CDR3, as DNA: TGTGCCAGCAGCCCCGGCAGGCCACCCCTCCACTTT. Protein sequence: CASSPGRPPLHF.

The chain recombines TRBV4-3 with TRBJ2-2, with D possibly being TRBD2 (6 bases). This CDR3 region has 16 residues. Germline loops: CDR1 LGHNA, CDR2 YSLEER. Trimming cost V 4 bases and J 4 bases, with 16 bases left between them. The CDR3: CASSPGRAGTTGELFF. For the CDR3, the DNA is TGCGCCAGCAGCCCCGGCAGGGCGGGGACCACCGGGGAGCTGTTTTTT.

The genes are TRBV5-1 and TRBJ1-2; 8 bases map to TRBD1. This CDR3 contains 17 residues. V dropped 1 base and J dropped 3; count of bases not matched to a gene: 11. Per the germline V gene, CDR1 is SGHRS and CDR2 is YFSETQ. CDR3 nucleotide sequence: TGCGCCAGCAGCTTGTCAGGGCCTACGACAGGGGACTATGGCTACACCTTC. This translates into CASSLSGPTTGDYGYTF.

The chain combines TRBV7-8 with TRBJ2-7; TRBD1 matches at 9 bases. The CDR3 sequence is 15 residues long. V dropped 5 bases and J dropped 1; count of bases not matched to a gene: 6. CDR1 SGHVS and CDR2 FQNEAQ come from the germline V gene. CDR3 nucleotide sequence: TGTGCCAGCAGCATAACCGGGACAGGGTCCTACGAGCAGTACGTC. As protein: CASSITGTGSYEQYV.

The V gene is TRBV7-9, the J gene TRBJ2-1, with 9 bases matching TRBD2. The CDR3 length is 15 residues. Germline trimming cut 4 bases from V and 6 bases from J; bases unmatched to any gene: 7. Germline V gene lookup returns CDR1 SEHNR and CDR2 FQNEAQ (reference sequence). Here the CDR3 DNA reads TGTGCCAGCAGCTCCCGCGGGGGGGCGAGCAATGAGCAGTTCTTC. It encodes CASSSRGGASNEQFF.

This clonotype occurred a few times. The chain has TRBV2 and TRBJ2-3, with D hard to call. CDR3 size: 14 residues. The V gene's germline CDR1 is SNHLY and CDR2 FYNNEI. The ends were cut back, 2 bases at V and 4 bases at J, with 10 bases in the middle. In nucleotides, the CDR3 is TGTGCCAGCAGTGAAATTGCAGAGGCAGATACGCAGTATTTT. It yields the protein CASSEIAEADTQYF. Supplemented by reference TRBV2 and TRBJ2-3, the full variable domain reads EPEVTQTPSHQVTQMGQEVILRCVPISNHLYFYWYRQILGQKVEFLVSFYNNEISEKSEIFDDQFSVERPDGSNFTLKIRSTKLEDSAMYFCASSEIAEADTQYFGPGTRLTVL.

CDR3 residues: CASSKNRNTEAFF. The CDR3 DNA sequence: TGTGCCAGCTCGAAGAATAGGAACACTGAAGCTTTCTTT. V gene TRBV25-1 combines with J gene TRBJ1-1; no clear D. V was shortened by 8 bases and J by 1 base, with 11 bases between the two germline ends. Looked up from germline, CDR1 is MGHDK and CDR2 is SYGVNS. CDR3 length: 13 amino acids.

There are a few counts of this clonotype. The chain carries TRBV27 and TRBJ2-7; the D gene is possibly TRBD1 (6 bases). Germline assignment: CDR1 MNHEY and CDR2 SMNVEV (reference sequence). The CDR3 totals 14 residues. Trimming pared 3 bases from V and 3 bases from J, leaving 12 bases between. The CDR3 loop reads CASSFGAGVYEQYF. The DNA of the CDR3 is TGTGCCAGCAGTTTTGGTGCAGGGGTCTACGAGCAGTACTTC.

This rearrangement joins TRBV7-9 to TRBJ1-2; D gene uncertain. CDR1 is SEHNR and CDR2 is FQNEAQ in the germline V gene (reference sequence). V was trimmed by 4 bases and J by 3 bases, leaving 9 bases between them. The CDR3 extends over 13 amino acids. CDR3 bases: TGTGCCAGCAGCTCACAAAGGGACTATGGCTACACCTTC. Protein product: CASSSQRDYGYTF.